Listed below are T cell receptor beta chains from one sample, sequenced in a study of OX40 agonist ivuxolimab in advanced cancers. The repertoire was sequenced with immunoSEQ multiplex PCR; TCRdb's copy has only in-frame clones and lacks some. The sample contains 99,000 or so clones, about 96% of which appear only once. Specimen: CD4+ or CD8+ T cells sorted from blood, collected in a trial of the OX40 agonist ivuxolimab. The receptors here all came from an adult with an advanced solid tumor such as melanoma, head and neck, liver or kidney cancer. The CDR3 runs from the conserved cysteine through the conserved F or W. D genes are given only for firm matches. The size of a clone is reported for some rows only, either as once, few or many, or as a class for expanded clones.

DNA: TGTGCCAGCAGCTCAAACACCGACTATGGCTACACCTTC
CDR3: CASSSNTDYGYTF
D: .
size: .
J: TRBJ1-2
V: TRBV6-5

DNA: TGTGCCAGCAGTTACTCTCCAGGACAGGTGATTGAAGCTTTCTTT
CDR3: CASSYSPGQVIEAFF
D: TRBD1
size: .
J: TRBJ1-1
V: TRBV6-5

DNA: TGTGCCAGCAGCTTAATGGGTGGGGCCAACGTCCTGACTTTC
CDR3: CASSLMGGANVLTF
D: .
size: .
J: TRBJ2-6
V: TRBV7-3

DNA: TGTGCCAGCTCAACCTCCGGGGTGCTACAAGAGACCCAGTACTTC
CDR3: CASSTSGVLQETQYF
D: .
size: .
J: TRBJ2-5
V: TRBV2

DNA: TGTGCCAGTAGTACTTCCCCGGAGGGGGCAGGGATGAACACTGAAGCTTTCTTT
CDR3: CASSTSPEGAGMNTEAFF
D: TRBD1
size: .
J: TRBJ1-1
V: TRBV19

DNA: TGTGCCACCAGCAGAGATACCAGCGGGGGGTACCAAGAGACCCAGTACTTC
CDR3: CATSRDTSGGYQETQYF
D: TRBD2
size: .
J: TRBJ2-5
V: TRBV15

DNA: TGTGCCAGCAGTTTATATAGCGACAGGGGTAATGGCTACACCTTC
CDR3: CASSLYSDRGNGYTF
D: TRBD1
size: .
J: TRBJ1-2
V: TRBV27

DNA: TGTGCCAGCAACATACAGGGAGCCTACTCTGGGGCCAACGTCCTGACTTTC
CDR3: CASNIQGAYSGANVLTF
D: .
size: once
J: TRBJ2-6
V: TRBV28

DNA: TGCGCCAGCAGTGAATCTAGCGGGGGGGCAGATACGCAGTATTTT
CDR3: CASSESSGGADTQYF
D: TRBD2
size: .
J: TRBJ2-3
V: TRBV10-1

DNA: TGTGCCAGCACCGTGGGCACAGATACGCAGTATTTT
CDR3: CASTVGTDTQYF
D: .
size: once
J: TRBJ2-3
V: TRBV5-4

DNA: TGTGCCAGCAGTTTAGCCTCTAGCGGGGGAAATGAGCAGTTCTTC
CDR3: CASSLASSGGNEQFF
D: TRBD2
size: .
J: TRBJ2-1
V: TRBV27

DNA: TGTGCCAGCAGTTTATCGGACCTACCCCCTTACAATGAGCAGTTCTTC
CDR3: CASSLSDLPPYNEQFF
D: .
size: .
J: TRBJ2-1
V: TRBV27

DNA: TGTGCCAGCAGTTTTAGCTACGAGCAGTACTTC
CDR3: CASSFSYEQYF
D: .
size: .
J: TRBJ2-7
V: TRBV28

DNA: TGTGCCAGCCGAGGACAGTCCTACGAGCAGTACTTC
CDR3: CASRGQSYEQYF
D: .
size: .
J: TRBJ2-7
V: TRBV27

DNA: TGCGCCAGCAGCCAAGGTACTAGCGGGGGGCAATTCTTC
CDR3: CASSQGTSGGQFF
D: TRBD2
size: .
J: TRBJ2-1
V: TRBV4-1

DNA: TGTGCCAGCAGCTTAGAACTTGCAGGGGGCCCTGAAGCTTTCTTT
CDR3: CASSLELAGGPEAFF
D: TRBD1
size: once
J: TRBJ1-1
V: TRBV7-9

DNA: TGTGCCAGTAGTATAGCCCCGGAGGGTTACGAGCAGTACTTC
CDR3: CASSIAPEGYEQYF
D: .
size: .
J: TRBJ2-7
V: TRBV19

DNA: TGTGCCAGCAGTTTAACGCTCGAAGGTCCCGGGGAGCTGTTTTTT
CDR3: CASSLTLEGPGELFF
D: .
size: .
J: TRBJ2-2
V: TRBV28

DNA: TGTGCCAGCAGTTTATCAGGGTTGCGGGAGCAGTACTTC
CDR3: CASSLSGLREQYF
D: .
size: .
J: TRBJ2-7
V: TRBV27

DNA: TGTGCCAGCAGCTTAGTTGGCGGGAGATCGGAGACCCAGTACTTC
CDR3: CASSLVGGRSETQYF
D: TRBD2
size: .
J: TRBJ2-5
V: TRBV11-3

DNA: TGTGCCAGCAGCTTAGGGGGGCCGAACACCGGGGAGCTGTTTTTT
CDR3: CASSLGGPNTGELFF
D: .
size: .
J: TRBJ2-2
V: TRBV13

DNA: TGCGCCAGCAGCCAAGGAGCCACGCAGTACTTC
CDR3: CASSQGATQYF
D: .
size: .
J: TRBJ2-7
V: TRBV4-1

DNA: TGTGCCAGTAGTGTGCAGGGGTATGGCTACACCTTC
CDR3: CASSVQGYGYTF
D: .
size: .
J: TRBJ1-2
V: TRBV19

DNA: TGTGCCAGCAGTTCCAGAGCGGGCGGCACAGATACGCAGTATTTT
CDR3: CASSSRAGGTDTQYF
D: .
size: .
J: TRBJ2-3
V: TRBV6-5

DNA: TGTGCCAGCACCCCCCCGGCCACAGATACGCAGTATTTT
CDR3: CASTPPATDTQYF
D: .
size: .
J: TRBJ2-3
V: TRBV6-5

DNA: TGTGCCAGCAGTTTCGACAGGGTTGCTGGCTACACCTTC
CDR3: CASSFDRVAGYTF
D: TRBD1
size: .
J: TRBJ1-2
V: TRBV27

DNA: TGTGCCAGCAGCCAAAGTGGCGTAGCCTACGAGCAGTACTTC
CDR3: CASSQSGVAYEQYF
D: .
size: .
J: TRBJ2-7
V: TRBV14

DNA: TGTGCCAGTACCCCATGGGGGGGAACTAATGAAAAACTGTTTTTT
CDR3: CASTPWGGTNEKLFF
D: .
size: .
J: TRBJ1-4
V: TRBV19

DNA: TGTGCCAGCAGGGACCTCAGCGGGGGGGAGCAGTTCTTC
CDR3: CASRDLSGGEQFF
D: TRBD2
size: .
J: TRBJ2-1
V: TRBV6-5

DNA: TGTGCCAGCAGTTACGTGGGGGATACTGAGGCTTTCTTT
CDR3: CASSYVGDTEAFF
D: .
size: once
J: TRBJ1-1
V: TRBV6-5

DNA: TGTGCCAGCTCGCCAATAACGAACACCGGGGAGCTGTTTTTT
CDR3: CASSPITNTGELFF
D: .
size: .
J: TRBJ2-2
V: TRBV27

DNA: TGTGCCAGCAGTTTAGCCCTGTCCTACGAGCAGTACTTC
CDR3: CASSLALSYEQYF
D: .
size: once
J: TRBJ2-7
V: TRBV27

DNA: TGTGCCAGCAGCTTGTACAGCGGGACGTCCTACGAGCAGTACTTC
CDR3: CASSLYSGTSYEQYF
D: TRBD2
size: .
J: TRBJ2-7
V: TRBV7-6

DNA: TGCGCCAGCAGTCTTTTGAAGGGCAATGAGCAGTTCTTC
CDR3: CASSLLKGNEQFF
D: .
size: .
J: TRBJ2-1
V: TRBV23-1

DNA: TGTGCCAGTAGTATATCGGGATCCTCCTACGAGCAGTACTTC
CDR3: CASSISGSSYEQYF
D: .
size: .
J: TRBJ2-7
V: TRBV19